These 17 T cell receptor beta chains share one sample of origin, sequenced in a study of persistence of HIV-infected CD4 T cells. Anti-CD3/anti-CD28 beads served as a nonspecific positive control stimulus. CD4+ T cells upregulating both CD40 ligand and CD69 were sorted as responding cells. These receptors are not linked to any known antigen. The immunoSEQ assay was version 4, run in survey mode. TCRdb's table, derived via immunoSEQ multiplex PCR, lists solely in-frame clones and lacks some. This sample carries 40,000 to 55,000 clones, about 90% of them seen once, and the ten largest clones take 3% to 3.5%. The sample was CD4+ T cells sorted from PBMCs after approximately 20-hour stimulation, taken from a patient who received antiretroviral therapy. The receptors originated from an adult woman with HIV who was CMV-seropositive.

The chain joins TRBV6-6 to TRBJ2-6; D remains ambiguous. In germline, CDR1 is MNHNY, CDR2 SVGAGI (reference sequence). Trimming left V 5 bases short and J 4 bases short, with 18 bases between. The CDR3 is 17 residues long. Written as DNA, the CDR3 is TGTGCCAGCAGTCCCGTAATAGGTTTTTCAGGGGCCAACGTCCTGACTTTC. It is translated as CASSPVIGFSGANVLTF.

The genes are TRBV3-1 (or the pseudogene TRBV3-2) and TRBJ1-3; D is ambiguous. V was cut by 8 bases and J by 4 bases, with 6 bases left in between. The germline gives CDR1 LGHDT, CDR2 YNNKEL (reference sequence). This CDR3 spans 11 amino acids. DNA of the CDR3: TGTGCCAGCCAAGCGGGAAACACCATATATTTT. Protein: CASQAGNTIYF.

V and J are TRBV6-1 and TRBJ1-2; D is undetermined. The CDR3 is 12 residues long. The germline V and J ends were trimmed by 0 bases and 5 bases, with 4 bases remaining between them. Germline V gives CDR1 MNHNS, CDR2 SASEGT. The CDR3 region has the DNA TGTGCCAGCAGTGAAGCGAGGTATGGCTACACCTTC. Translation: CASSEARYGYTF.

The V call is TRBV27, the J call TRBJ1-1; 7 nucleotides align to TRBD1. Germline V gives CDR1 MNHEY, CDR2 SMNVEV (reference sequence). The CDR3 is made up of 15 amino acids. J lost 4 bases, V lost 2 bases, and 7 bases had no gene match. The CDR3 spells CASSLGRGLGTEAFF. In DNA, the CDR3 is TGTGCCAGCAGTTTAGGGAGGGGGCTGGGCACTGAAGCTTTCTTT.

The chain recombines TRBV7-9 with TRBJ1-1; no firm D call. The CDR3 totals 14 residues. Germline CDR1 and CDR2: SEHNR and FQNEAQ (reference sequence). V was pared by 5 bases and J by 1 base, with 11 bases between. The CDR3 DNA is TGTGCCAGCAGCGCCGGGATCCGGAACACTGAAGCTTTCTTT. Its protein product is CASSAGIRNTEAFF. The complete variable domain, with remaining parts taken from reference TRBV7-9 and TRBJ1-1, reads DTGVSQNPRHKITKRGQNVTFRCDPISEHNRLYWYRQTLGQGPEFLTYFQNEAQLEKSRLLSDRFSAERPKGSFSTLEIQRTEQGDSAMYLCASSAGIRNTEAFFGQGTRLTVV.

This sequence joins TRBV19 and TRBJ1-5, with D perhaps TRBD1 (5 bases). V was clipped by 3 bases and J by 0 bases, with 12 bases between them. The CDR3 consists of 16 residues. Germline V CDR1 and CDR2: LNHDA, SQIVND (reference sequence). CDR3 bases: TGTGCCAGTAGTATGCGGGCCGACAGTAGCAATCAGCCCCAGCATTTT. It specifies CASSMRADSSNQPQHF.

V and J are TRBV27 and TRBJ1-2, with 12 bases matching TRBD1. The CDR3 spans 18 residues. Germline trimming cut 0 bases from V and 4 bases from J; bases unmatched to any gene: 9. The germline CDR1 and CDR2 sequences are MNHEY and SMNVEV (reference sequence). The CDR3 reads CASSLSGGQGAKGYGYTF. The DNA of the CDR3 is TGTGCCAGCAGTTTATCAGGGGGACAGGGGGCGAAGGGCTATGGCTACACCTTC.

V is TRBV3-1 (or the pseudogene TRBV3-2) and J is TRBJ1-1, with D maybe TRBD1 (6 bases). The germline V gene has CDR1 LGHDT and CDR2 YNNKEL (reference sequence). Trimming took off 1 base at V and 5 bases at J, with 11 bases between the two ends. The CDR3 is made up of 14 amino acids. CDR3 region: CASSQVQGGTEAFF. The CDR3 DNA follows: TGTGCCAGCAGCCAAGTACAGGGTGGGACTGAAGCTTTCTTT.

The chain has TRBV5-4 and TRBJ2-5; TRBD1 matches 7 bases. V lost 3 bases to trimming and J lost 2 bases; unmatched junction nucleotides: 7. Germline CDR1 SGHNT, CDR2 YYREEE (reference sequence). CDR3 length: 15 residues. Here the CDR3 DNA reads TGTGCCAGCAGCTCCTCACAGGGGAGTCAAGAGACCCAGTACTTC. Amino acids: CASSSSQGSQETQYF.

The rearrangement uses TRBV3-1 (or the pseudogene TRBV3-2) and TRBJ2-7; D uncertain. The V and J ends lost 3 bases and 7 bases respectively, with 25 bases between them. Germline CDR1 LGHDT, CDR2 YNNKEL (reference sequence). The CDR3 is 17 amino acids. The CDR3 DNA sequence: TGTGCCAGCAGCCATTTGGTAATCGGAAACCGAGCATCTGAGCAGTACTTC. It translates to CASSHLVIGNRASEQYF.

The V and J genes are TRBV6-6 and TRBJ2-7; D gene ambiguous. The CDR3 has 16 residues. Looked up from germline, CDR1 is MNHNY and CDR2 is SVGAGI (reference sequence). The V and J ends lost 6 bases and 6 bases respectively, with 24 bases between them. The DNA of the CDR3 is TGTGCCAGCAGCCCCGCGCGGCCCAACTATCGCTTCGAGCAGTACTTC. Its protein product is CASSPARPNYRFEQYF.

The chain employs TRBV9 and TRBJ1-1; no clear D. The germline V and J ends were trimmed by 2 bases and 2 bases, with 10 bases remaining between them. CDR3 length equals 14 residues. CDR1 is SGDLS and CDR2 is YYNGEE in the germline V gene. DNA of the CDR3: TGTGCCAGCAGCGTGGGTCCGGGAAACACTGAAGCTTTCTTT. It yields the protein CASSVGPGNTEAFF.

The genes are TRBV7-2 and TRBJ2-7, with no clear D. V was clipped by 4 bases and J by 3 bases, with 7 bases between them. The CDR3 is 12 amino acids. Germline V CDR1 and CDR2: SGHTA, FQGNSA. The CDR3 DNA follows: TGTGCCAGCAGCTCCACTGACTACGAGCAGTACTTC. Encoded protein: CASSSTDYEQYF.

This clone was seen a handful of times. This chain links TRBV5-5 with TRBJ1-5, with D possibly TRBD1 on 5 matching bases. Germline lookup yields CDR1 SGHKS and CDR2 YYEKEE (reference sequence). CDR3 size: 16 residues. Between the trimmed V and J ends, which lost 4 bases and 1 base, there was a span of 15 bases. CDR3 loop: CASSPIGGLSNQPQHF. CDR3 coding DNA: TGTGCCAGCAGCCCTATTGGGGGACTCAGCAATCAGCCCCAGCATTTT.

The table lists this clone with a count of one. The rearrangement uses TRBV12-3 or TRBV12-4 and TRBJ2-2; no clear D gene. The ends were cut back, 7 bases at V and 6 bases at J, with 9 bases in the middle. This CDR3 has 12 residues. CDR3 loop: CASTKGPGELFF. CDR3 bases: TGTGCCAGCACAAAAGGTCCCGGGGAGCTGTTTTTT.

In this sample, this clone turned up once. V and J are TRBV2 and TRBJ1-1; the D is unclear. The CDR3 runs to 13 residues. Germline V CDR1 and CDR2: SNHLY, FYNNEI. Trimming took 3 bases from V and 4 from J, leaving 9 bases between them. As DNA, the CDR3 is TGTGCCAGCAGTGACACACAGCTCACTGAAGCTTTCTTT. Translated: CASSDTQLTEAFF.

The CDR3 region is CASSSPGQGLLVQYF. The CDR3 region has the DNA TGTGCCAGCAGCTCCCCGGGACAGGGCCTATTAGTTCAGTACTTC. The rearrangement links TRBV5-6 to TRBJ2-4; TRBD1 agrees at 9 bases. V gave up 3 bases and J gave up 11 bases; unmatched junction bases: 12. The CDR3 contains 15 residues. CDR1 is SGHDT and CDR2 is YYEEEE in the germline V gene.